This T cell receptor (beta chain) was observed in a study of PD-1 blockade in classical Hodgkin lymphoma. Study-level results: CD8+ TCR diversity did not rise significantly by C4D1, unlike CD4+. Possibly reflecting disease activity or prior therapy, repertoire differences have causes that remain undefined. Patients newly diagnosed and complete responders had comparable baseline diversity.

In regard to this clone: The antigen is undetermined.

V lost 1 base to trimming and J lost 5 bases; unmatched junction nucleotides: 4. The CDR3 consists of 16 residues. CDR1 and CDR2 from the germline V gene are SGHNT and YYREEE (reference sequence). This table comes from immunoSEQ multiplex PCR, and its TCRdb copy is limited to in-frame clones, with some not included. The table includes fewer than 35,000 clones, roughly 92% detected once. Time point noted: cycle 4 day 1 (C4D1), after 6 weeks of nivolumab. Every patient experienced relapse after autologous stem cell transplantation, and brentuximab vedotin exposure varied. Purified CD4+ T cells were obtained from thawed PBMCs through magnetic negative selection. The best responses consisted of complete response, partial response or progressive disease.

The specimen comprised CD4+ T cells from blood, sampled before the fourth cycle of nivolumab. This chain links TRBV5-4 with TRBJ2-2; 11 nucleotides agree with TRBD2. The source is a human donor with classical Hodgkin lymphoma. The CDR3 region has the DNA TGTGCCAGCAGCTTGTTAGCGGGAGGGGTAACCGGGGAGCTGTTTTTT. Protein product: CASSLLAGGVTGELFF.